This TCR beta chain was recovered during a study of neurological immune-mediated disorders. Notes on the study in general: Expanded clones shared no CDR3 amino acid sequences across subjects, suggesting private repertoires in all groups. HTLV-1-associated myelopathy had the most TCR clonal expansion, while multiple sclerosis had the least, a level that fell below healthy controls.

cDNA synthesis was performed by 5'RACE with 10-nucleotide random UMIs. TCRdb re-called the 5' RACE reads with MiXCR, one entry per CDR3 protein. The data hold about 48,000 distinct CDR3 sequences, with about 13% observed a single time. Germline V lookup: CDR1 LGHNA, CDR2 YSLEER. CDR3 size: 17 residues. Trimming cost V 0 bases and J 0 bases, with 9 bases left between them. This clonotype was picked up many times. Antigen unknown. Time point defined: longitudinal time-point 3. PBMCs numbering 2 million and stored at -80 C yielded the unsorted libraries. The rearrangement joins TRBV4-3 to TRBJ1-6; perhaps TRBD1 as D (5 bases). Specimen: PBMCs. This receptor was obtained from a male donor with HTLV-1-associated myelopathy (HAM/TSP). CDR3 in amino acids: CASSQESGSSYNSPLHF. The DNA of the CDR3 is TGCGCCAGCAGCCAAGAGTCAGGGAGCTCCTATAATTCACCCCTCCACTTT.